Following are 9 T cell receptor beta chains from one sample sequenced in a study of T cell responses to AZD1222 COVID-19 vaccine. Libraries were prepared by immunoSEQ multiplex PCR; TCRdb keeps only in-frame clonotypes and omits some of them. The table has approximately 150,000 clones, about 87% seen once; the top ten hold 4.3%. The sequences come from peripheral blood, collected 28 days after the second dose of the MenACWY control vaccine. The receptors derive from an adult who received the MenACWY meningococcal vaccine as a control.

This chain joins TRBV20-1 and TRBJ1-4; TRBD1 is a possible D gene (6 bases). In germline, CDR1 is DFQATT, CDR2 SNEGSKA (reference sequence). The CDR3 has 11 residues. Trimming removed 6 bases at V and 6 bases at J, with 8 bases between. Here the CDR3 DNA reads TGCAGTGCCCCAGGGGATGAAAAACTGTTTTTT. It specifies CSAPGDEKLFF.

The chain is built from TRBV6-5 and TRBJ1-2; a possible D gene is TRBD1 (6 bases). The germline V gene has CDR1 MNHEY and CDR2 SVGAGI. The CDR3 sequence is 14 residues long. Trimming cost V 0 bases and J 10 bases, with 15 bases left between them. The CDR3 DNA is TGTGCCAGCAGTTACTCGTACAGGGCCTACGACTACACCTTC. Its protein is CASSYSYRAYDYTF.

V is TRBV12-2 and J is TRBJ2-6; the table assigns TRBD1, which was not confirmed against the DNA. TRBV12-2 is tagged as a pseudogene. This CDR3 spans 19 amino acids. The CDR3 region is CASRLAWGTEPSGANVLTF. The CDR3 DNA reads TGTGCAAGTCGCTTAGCGTGGGGGACAGAACCTTCTGGGGCCAACGTCCTGACTTTC.

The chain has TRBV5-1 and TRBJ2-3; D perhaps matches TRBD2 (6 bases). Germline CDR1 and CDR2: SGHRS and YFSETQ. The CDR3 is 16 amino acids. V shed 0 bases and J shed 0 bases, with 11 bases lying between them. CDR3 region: CASSLAAGLSTDTQYF. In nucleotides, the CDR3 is TGCGCCAGCAGCTTGGCCGCAGGACTAAGCACAGATACGCAGTATTTT.

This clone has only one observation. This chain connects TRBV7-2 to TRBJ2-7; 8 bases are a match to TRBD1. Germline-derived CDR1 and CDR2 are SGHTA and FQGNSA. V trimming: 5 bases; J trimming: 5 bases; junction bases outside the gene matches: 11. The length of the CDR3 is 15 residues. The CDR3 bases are TGTGCCAGCAGCCCCGACAGGGGAAGACTGAACGAGCAGTACTTC. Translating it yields CASSPDRGRLNEQYF.

CDR3 DNA: TGTGCCAGCAGCTTAGGGGGACAGGATTCCTACGAGCAGTACTTC. As protein: CASSLGGQDSYEQYF. This sequence joins TRBV7-8 and TRBJ2-7; 8 nucleotides line up with TRBD1. With 1 base clipped from V and 1 base from J, the junction kept 3 bases outside the gene matches. The CDR3 totals 15 residues. The germline gives CDR1 SGHVS, CDR2 FQNEAQ.

CDR3 amino acids: CASSLGPRSYEQYF. CDR3 DNA: TGCGCCAGCAGCCTAGGACCGCGCTCCTACGAGCAGTACTTC. The chain employs TRBV5-1 and TRBJ2-7, with D uncertain. Germline loops: CDR1 SGHRS, CDR2 YFSETQ. V lost 4 bases and J lost 0, with 11 bases in between. This CDR3 is 14 amino acids long.

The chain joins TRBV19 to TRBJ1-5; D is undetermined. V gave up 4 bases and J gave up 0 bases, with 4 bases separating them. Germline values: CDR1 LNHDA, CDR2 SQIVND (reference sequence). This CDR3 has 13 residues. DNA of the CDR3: TGTGCCAGTAGTAAGTATAGCAATCAGCCCCAGCATTTT. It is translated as CASSKYSNQPQHF.

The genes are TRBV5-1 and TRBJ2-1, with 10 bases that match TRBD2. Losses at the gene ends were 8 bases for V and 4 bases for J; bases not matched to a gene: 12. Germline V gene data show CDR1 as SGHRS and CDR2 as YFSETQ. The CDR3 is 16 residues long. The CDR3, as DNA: TGCGCCAGTAACTTGAATGGACTAGCGGAGTACAATGAGCAGTTCTTC. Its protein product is CASNLNGLAEYNEQFF.